This paragraph covers one T cell receptor (beta chain) sequence. Per the germline V gene, CDR1 is LGHDT and CDR2 is YNNKEL (reference sequence). The CDR3 runs to 14 residues. V lost 4 bases to trimming and J lost 0 bases, with 9 bases between them. The sample originates from a study of CD8 T cells in Susac syndrome. Reverse transcription of about 0.45 to 1 ug RNA was performed with random hexamers. TCRdb re-called the immunoSEQ multiplex PCR reads through MiXCR, storing one row per CDR3 protein. This table has roughly 200,000 distinct CDR3 sequences, more than 85% appearing once. The V call is TRBV3-1, the J call TRBJ1-1; no clear D. The material sequenced was CD4+ T cells from PBMCs. The clonotype originates from a human donor with multiple sclerosis. CDR3 region: CASSPAEMNTEAFF. DNA of the CDR3: TGTGCCAGCAGCCCCGCCGAGATGAACACTGAAGCTTTCTTT.